This T cell receptor (beta chain) emerged from a study of T cells in Graves' hyperthyroidism and ophthalmopathy. Study observations and caveats: Median prediction lead before ophthalmopathy onset was around 6.9 months with the model.

The investigators amplified TCR beta CDR3 regions from RNA transcripts. The TCR CDR3 was amplified in a first-round RT-PCR using the HTBI primer set. Each CDR3 protein gets one entry after TCRdb re-called the multiplex PCR reads with MiXCR. The data hold over 700,000 distinct CDR3 sequences, with around 20% observed a single time. This CDR3 is 13 amino acids long. Trimming took 4 bases from V and 5 from J, leaving 9 bases between them. Germline V gene sequence: CDR1 WNHNN, CDR2 SYGVQD (reference sequence). This clonotype was counted a few times. The antigen is not known. This chain connects TRBV10-1 to TRBJ2-1; D could derive from TRBD1 or TRBD2 (5 bases each). Sample: blood. The receptor was derived from a woman aged 50 to 60 with Graves' hyperthyroidism that later progressed to Graves' ophthalmopathy. The CDR3 region is CASSATGHNEQFF. The CDR3 bases are TGCGCCAGCAGTGCGACGGGGCACAATGAGCAGTTCTTC.